Each of the 3 T cell receptor beta chains below was sequenced from the same sample in a study of Tregs in tolerant kidney transplant recipients. Method: immunoSEQ multiplex PCR; TCRdb's copy keeps in-frame clones and lacks some. In the table there are some 90,000 clones, around 90% of which are singletons. The sequenced sample was CD8+ T cells from blood. The receptors originated from a human donor in good health.

The CDR3 coding sequence is TGTGCCAGCAGGGGGCTAGCGGTACTCTACGAGCAGTACTTC. Translation: CASRGLAVLYEQYF. The gene calls are TRBV28 and TRBJ2-7, with TRBD2 matching over 7 bases. Germline CDR1 reads MDHEN; CDR2 reads SYDVKM. The length of the CDR3 is 14 residues. Trimming removed 6 bases from V and 3 bases from J; junction bases left unmatched: 8.

This rearrangement joins TRBV27 to TRBJ2-1; unclear D gene. CDR3 size: 14 residues. Germline CDR1 is MNHEY and CDR2 is SMNVEV (reference sequence). The germline V and J ends were trimmed by 3 bases and 8 bases, with 14 bases remaining between them. CDR3 loop: CASSFRRWGDEQFF. CDR3 bases: TGTGCCAGCAGTTTTCGCCGGTGGGGTGATGAGCAGTTCTTC.

The chain recombines TRBV10-3 with TRBJ1-1; TRBD1 might be the D (6 bases). V was pared by 7 bases and J by 1 base, with 16 bases between. Germline V gene sequence: CDR1 ENHRY, CDR2 SYGVKD. This CDR3 is 15 amino acids long. CDR3 coding DNA: TGTGCCATCAATCGGGGGGGCGACTCGAACACTGAAGCTTTCTTT. Protein sequence: CAINRGGDSNTEAFF.